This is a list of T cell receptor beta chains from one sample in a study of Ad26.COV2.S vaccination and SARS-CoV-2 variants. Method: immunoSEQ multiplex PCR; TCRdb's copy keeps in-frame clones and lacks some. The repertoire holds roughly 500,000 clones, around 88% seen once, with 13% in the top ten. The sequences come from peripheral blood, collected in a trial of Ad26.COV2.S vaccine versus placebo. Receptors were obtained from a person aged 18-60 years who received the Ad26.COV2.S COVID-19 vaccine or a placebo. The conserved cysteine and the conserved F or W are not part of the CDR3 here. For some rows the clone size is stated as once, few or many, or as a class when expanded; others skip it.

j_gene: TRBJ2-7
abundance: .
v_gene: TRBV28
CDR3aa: ASSYTGQVREQY

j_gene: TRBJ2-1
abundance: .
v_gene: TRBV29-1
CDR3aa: SVGPMNEQF

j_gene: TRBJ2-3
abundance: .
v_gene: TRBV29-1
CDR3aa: SVPAGGGNTQY

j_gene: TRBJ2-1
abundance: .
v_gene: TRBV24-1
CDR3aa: ATSDGVRDLNNEQF

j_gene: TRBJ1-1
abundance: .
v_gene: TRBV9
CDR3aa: ASSVEGAGGNTEAF

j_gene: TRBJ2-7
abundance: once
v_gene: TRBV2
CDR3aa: ASLTGRPKDEQY

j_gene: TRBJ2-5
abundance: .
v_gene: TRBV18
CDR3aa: ASSPRQVGETQY

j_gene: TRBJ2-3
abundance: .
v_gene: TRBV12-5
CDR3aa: ASGLGAGSTDTQY

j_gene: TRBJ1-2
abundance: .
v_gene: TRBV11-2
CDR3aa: ASSGWELGYGYT

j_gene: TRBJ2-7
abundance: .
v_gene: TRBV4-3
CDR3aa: ASSLQGGYEQY

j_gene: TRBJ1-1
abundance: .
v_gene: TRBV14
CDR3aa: ASSQEVPDTEAF

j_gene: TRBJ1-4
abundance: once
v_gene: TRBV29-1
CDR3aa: SVGMGLDEKLF

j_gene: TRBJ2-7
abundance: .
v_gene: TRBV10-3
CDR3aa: AISLDLAGALSEQY

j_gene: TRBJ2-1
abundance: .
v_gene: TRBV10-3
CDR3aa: AISESSGQGPQYASYNEQF

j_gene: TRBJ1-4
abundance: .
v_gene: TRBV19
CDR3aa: ASSMGSEKLF

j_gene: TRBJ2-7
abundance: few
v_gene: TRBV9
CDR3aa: ASSVGGGLTYEQY

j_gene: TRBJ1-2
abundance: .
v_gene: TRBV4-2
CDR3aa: ASSQEKSWEGPYYGYT

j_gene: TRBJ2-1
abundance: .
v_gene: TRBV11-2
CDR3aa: ASSIDPAQGGAQF

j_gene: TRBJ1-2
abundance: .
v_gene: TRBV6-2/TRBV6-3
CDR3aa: ASSYRDRLLYGYT

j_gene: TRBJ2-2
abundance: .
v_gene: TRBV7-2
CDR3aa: ASSLAPGGTGELF

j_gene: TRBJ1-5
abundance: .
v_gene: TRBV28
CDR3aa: ASSLYFLQGAQGWNQPQH

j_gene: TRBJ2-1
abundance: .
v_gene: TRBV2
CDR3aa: ASSEKVYNEQF

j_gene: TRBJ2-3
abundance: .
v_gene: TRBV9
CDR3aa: ASSVGVGADTQY

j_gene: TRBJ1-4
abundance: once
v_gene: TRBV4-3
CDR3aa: ASSRDGQWGEKLF

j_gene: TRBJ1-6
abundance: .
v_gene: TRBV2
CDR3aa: ASSDAGRVNSPLH

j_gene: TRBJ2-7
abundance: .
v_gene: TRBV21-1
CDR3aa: ATLSLRPRPSYEQY

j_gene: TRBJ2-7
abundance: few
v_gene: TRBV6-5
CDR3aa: ASSYVSEPNGQY

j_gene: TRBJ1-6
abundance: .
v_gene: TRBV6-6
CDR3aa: ASIQTGGGSPLH

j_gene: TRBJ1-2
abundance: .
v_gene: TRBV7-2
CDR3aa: ASSSMGQGIGGYT

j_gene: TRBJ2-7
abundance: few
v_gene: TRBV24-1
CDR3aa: ATSDTGLAGGNEQY

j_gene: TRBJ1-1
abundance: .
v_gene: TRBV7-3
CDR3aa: ASSLSGGAEAF

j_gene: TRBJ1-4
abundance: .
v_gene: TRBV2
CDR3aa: ASSEAYGGEKLF

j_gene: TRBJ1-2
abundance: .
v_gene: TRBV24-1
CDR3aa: ATSSGIRGDGYT

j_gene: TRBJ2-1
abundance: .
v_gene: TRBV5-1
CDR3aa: ASSLELVRLSYNEQF

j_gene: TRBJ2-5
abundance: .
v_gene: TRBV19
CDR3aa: ASSIAGGGETQY

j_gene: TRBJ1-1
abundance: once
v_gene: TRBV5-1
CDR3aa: ASSLTGAEAF

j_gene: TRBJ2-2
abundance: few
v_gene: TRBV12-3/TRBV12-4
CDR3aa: ASAGGTGELF

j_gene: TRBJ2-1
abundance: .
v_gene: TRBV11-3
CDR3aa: ASSLGGTSSYNEQF

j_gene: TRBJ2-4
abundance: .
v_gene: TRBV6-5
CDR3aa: ASRSDRGIQY

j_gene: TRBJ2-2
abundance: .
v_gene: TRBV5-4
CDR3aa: ASSRWAGELF

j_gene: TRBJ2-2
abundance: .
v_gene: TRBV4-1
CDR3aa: ASSLDRTNTGELF

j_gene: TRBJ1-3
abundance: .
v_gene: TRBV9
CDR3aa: ASRAPGPSSGNTIY

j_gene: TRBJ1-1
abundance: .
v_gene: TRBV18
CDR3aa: ASSPPGPQKNTEAF

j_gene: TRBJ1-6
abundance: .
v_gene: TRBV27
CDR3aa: ASSLGGDRISPLH

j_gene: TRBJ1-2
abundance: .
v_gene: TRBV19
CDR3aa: ASSMSWSNYGYT

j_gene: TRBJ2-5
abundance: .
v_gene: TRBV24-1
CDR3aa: ATSDRRTSGKETQY

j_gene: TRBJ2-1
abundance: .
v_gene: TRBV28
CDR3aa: ASSFRGLLPDEQF

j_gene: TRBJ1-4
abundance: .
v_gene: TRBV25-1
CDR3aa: ASSPQGVLYEKLF

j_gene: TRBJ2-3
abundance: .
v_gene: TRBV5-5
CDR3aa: ASSFYTDTQY

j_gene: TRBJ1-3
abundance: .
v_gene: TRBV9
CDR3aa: ASSMAPDSGNTIY

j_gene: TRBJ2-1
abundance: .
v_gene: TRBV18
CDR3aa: ASSAFGTSGRGPGSGEQF

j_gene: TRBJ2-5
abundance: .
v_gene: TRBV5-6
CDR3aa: ASSAGGGTQY

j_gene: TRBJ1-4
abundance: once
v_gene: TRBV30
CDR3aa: AWSPDTSNEKLF

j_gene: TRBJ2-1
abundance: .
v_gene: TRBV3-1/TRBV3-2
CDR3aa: ASSQAIGEQF

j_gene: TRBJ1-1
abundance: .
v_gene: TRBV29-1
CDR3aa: SVRQGANTEAF

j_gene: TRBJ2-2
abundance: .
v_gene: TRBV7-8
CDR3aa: ASSLVGSTGELF

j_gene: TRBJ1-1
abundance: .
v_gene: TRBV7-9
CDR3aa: ASSFLGLNTEAF

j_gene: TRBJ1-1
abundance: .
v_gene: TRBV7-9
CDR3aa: ASSILSHGNTEAF

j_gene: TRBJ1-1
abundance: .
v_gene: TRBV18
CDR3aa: ASSEQEGFEAF

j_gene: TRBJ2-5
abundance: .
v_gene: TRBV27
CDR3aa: ASSLSKVGTQY